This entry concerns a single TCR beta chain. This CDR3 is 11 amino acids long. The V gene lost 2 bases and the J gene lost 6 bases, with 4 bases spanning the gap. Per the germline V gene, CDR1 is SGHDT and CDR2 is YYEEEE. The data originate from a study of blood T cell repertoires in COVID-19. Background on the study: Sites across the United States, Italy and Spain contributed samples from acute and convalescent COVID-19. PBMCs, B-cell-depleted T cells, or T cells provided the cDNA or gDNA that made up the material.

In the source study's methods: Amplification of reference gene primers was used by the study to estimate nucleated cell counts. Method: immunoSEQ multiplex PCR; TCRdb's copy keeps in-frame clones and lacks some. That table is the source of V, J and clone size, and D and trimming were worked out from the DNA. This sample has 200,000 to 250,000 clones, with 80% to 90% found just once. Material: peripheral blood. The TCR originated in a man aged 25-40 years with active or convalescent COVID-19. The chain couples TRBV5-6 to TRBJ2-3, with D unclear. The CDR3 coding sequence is TGTGCCAGCAGCTTATCGGATACGCAGTATTTT. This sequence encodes CASSLSDTQYF.